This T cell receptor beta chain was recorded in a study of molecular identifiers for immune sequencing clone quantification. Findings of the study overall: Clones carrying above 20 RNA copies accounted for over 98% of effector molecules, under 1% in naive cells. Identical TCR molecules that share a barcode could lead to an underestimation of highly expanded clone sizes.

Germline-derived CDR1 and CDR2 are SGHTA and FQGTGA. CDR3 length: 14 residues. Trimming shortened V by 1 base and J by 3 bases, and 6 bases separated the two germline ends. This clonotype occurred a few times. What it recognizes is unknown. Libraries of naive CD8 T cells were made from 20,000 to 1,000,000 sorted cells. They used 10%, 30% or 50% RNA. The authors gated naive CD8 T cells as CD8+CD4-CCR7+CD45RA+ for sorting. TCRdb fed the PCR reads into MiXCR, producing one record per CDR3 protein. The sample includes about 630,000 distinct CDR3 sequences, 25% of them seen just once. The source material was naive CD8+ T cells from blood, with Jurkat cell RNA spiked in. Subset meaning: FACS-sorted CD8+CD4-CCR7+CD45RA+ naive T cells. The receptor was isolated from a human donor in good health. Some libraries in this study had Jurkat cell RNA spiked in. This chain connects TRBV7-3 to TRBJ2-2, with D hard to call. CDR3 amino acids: CASSLSVDTGELFF. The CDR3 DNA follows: TGTGCCAGCAGCTTAAGCGTCGACACCGGGGAGCTGTTTTTT.